This is a list of T cell receptor beta chains from one sample in a study of PD-1 blockade in mismatch repair-deficient tumors. Assay: immunoSEQ multiplex PCR; the TCRdb copy retains only in-frame clones and omits some. The profile shows 90,000 to 120,000 clones, 82% of them singletons. This sample comprised peripheral blood, obtained about 36 weeks after starting pembrolizumab. The receptors here all came from an adult with mismatch repair-deficient cancer. Each CDR3 is given with its conserved first and last residue. A D gene is named only where the DNA matches it firmly. Only some rows state a clone size, as once, few, many or a class for expanded clones.

J	V	D	size	DNA	CDR3
TRBJ1-2	TRBV19	TRBD1	.	TGTGCCAGTAGTATCGGACAGGGGACTCAGGACGGCTACACCTTC	CASSIGQGTQDGYTF
TRBJ2-5	TRBV4-2	TRBD2	.	TGTGCCAGCAGCCTCGGGACTAGCCAAGAGACCCAGTACTTC	CASSLGTSQETQYF
TRBJ1-4	TRBV6-6	.	.	TGTGCCAGCAGACCCCCGGGGGGGAGTGAAAAACTGTTTTTT	CASRPPGGSEKLFF
TRBJ2-1	TRBV15	TRBD2	.	TGTGCCACCAGCAGAGGAGGCGGGAGGGCCCTCAATGAGCAGTTCTTC	CATSRGGGRALNEQFF
TRBJ2-5	TRBV5-1	TRBD2	.	TGCGCCAGCAGCTTGGGGCTAGCGGGAGGAGAGACCCAGTACTTC	CASSLGLAGGETQYF
TRBJ2-1	TRBV7-2	.	.	TGTGCCAGCAGCTTAGCCAGGGGAAACAATGAGCAGTTCTTC	CASSLARGNNEQFF
TRBJ1-2	TRBV30	.	.	TGTGCCTGGAGTATGCGGCCGGGGCTAGGCTACACCTTC	CAWSMRPGLGYTF
TRBJ2-7	TRBV5-4	.	.	TGTGCCAGCAGCTCCCGGCCCGGTGAGCAGTACTTC	CASSSRPGEQYF
TRBJ1-2	TRBV7-6	.	.	TGTGCCAGCAGCTTAGGGGCAGGGGCGCAGGATGGCTACACCTTC	CASSLGAGAQDGYTF
TRBJ2-1	TRBV28	TRBD2	.	TGTGCCAGCAGTTCGCTCTCGGGACTAGCGGGAGAGACGACCCGGGGTGAGCAGTTCTTC	CASSSLSGLAGETTRGEQFF
TRBJ2-2	TRBV18	.	.	TGTGCCAGCTCTTCCAACGAAGCGGGGAACACCGGGGAGCTGTTTTTT	CASSSNEAGNTGELFF
TRBJ2-7	TRBV19	.	.	TGTGCCAGTAGCACCCCCGGACTTCGATCCTACGAGCAGTACTTC	CASSTPGLRSYEQYF
TRBJ2-3	TRBV6-6	TRBD2	.	TGTGCCAGCAGTTTAGGAACGGGAGGGCCGCGAGGTACGCAGTATTTT	CASSLGTGGPRGTQYF
TRBJ1-1	TRBV5-4	.	.	TGTGCCAGCAGCTTGAGTAGAGGTTACACTGAAGCTTTCTTT	CASSLSRGYTEAFF
TRBJ2-7	TRBV9	TRBD2	.	TGTGCCAGCAGCGTAGGCCCGACGGGAGGAGACTACGAGCAGTACTTC	CASSVGPTGGDYEQYF
TRBJ1-2	TRBV9	.	.	TGTGCCAGCAGCGTAGACGCTACTAGGTTATATGGCTACACCTTC	CASSVDATRLYGYTF
TRBJ2-5	TRBV7-2	.	many	TGTGCCAGCAGCGCACAAAACCGCGGGACCCAGTACTTC	CASSAQNRGTQYF
TRBJ1-2	TRBV25-1	TRBD1	.	TGTGCCAGCAGTGCTGGACAGGGGTTTGGCTACACCTTC	CASSAGQGFGYTF
TRBJ2-3	TRBV10-2	.	.	TGCGCCAGCAGTGAAGCCAGGCCCACAGATACGCAGTATTTT	CASSEARPTDTQYF
TRBJ2-7	TRBV4-2	TRBD2	.	TGTGCCAGCAGCCAACCTTCTAGCGGGAGTTCCTACGAGCAGTACTTC	CASSQPSSGSSYEQYF
TRBJ2-2	TRBV7-2	.	.	TGTGCCAGCAGTATGCAGTGGGACACCGGGGAGCTGTTTTTT	CASSMQWDTGELFF
TRBJ1-5	TRBV9	.	once	TGTGCCAGCAGCGCCCGGGACACCAATCAGCCCCAGCATTTT	CASSARDTNQPQHF
TRBJ2-3	TRBV27	TRBD2	.	TGTGCCAGCAGTTTATGGCGGGAGGTCGATACGCAGTATTTT	CASSLWREVDTQYF
TRBJ2-5	TRBV7-9	.	.	TGTGCCAGCAGCTCCGGAAGGTGGATTCTCCAAGAGACCCAGTACTTC	CASSSGRWILQETQYF
TRBJ2-2	TRBV5-6	TRBD2	once	TGTGCCAGCAGCTTGGGACTAGCGGGAGTAGTCGGGGAGCTGTTTTTT	CASSLGLAGVVGELFF